This entry features one TCR beta chain sequence. Generated by immunoSEQ multiplex PCR, the TCRdb table keeps only in-frame clones and is missing some. The sample has 110,000 or so clones, 75% to 95% seen once; the top ten hold over 1.1%. The sample originates from a study of T cells after somatic rescue of genetic block. The germline CDR1 and CDR2 sequences are MNHNY and SVGAGI (reference sequence). The CDR3 covers 15 residues. V dropped 2 bases and J dropped 5; count of bases not matched to a gene: 6. The sequencing sample was made of peripheral blood mononuclear cells (PBMCs). The chain carries TRBV6-6 and TRBJ2-1; 7 bases are shared with TRBD1. This sequence originates from a woman between 18 and 29 years old. CDR3 amino acids: CASSYPGQADNEQFF. CDR3 nucleotide sequence: TGTGCCAGCAGTTACCCCGGACAGGCCGACAATGAGCAGTTCTTC.